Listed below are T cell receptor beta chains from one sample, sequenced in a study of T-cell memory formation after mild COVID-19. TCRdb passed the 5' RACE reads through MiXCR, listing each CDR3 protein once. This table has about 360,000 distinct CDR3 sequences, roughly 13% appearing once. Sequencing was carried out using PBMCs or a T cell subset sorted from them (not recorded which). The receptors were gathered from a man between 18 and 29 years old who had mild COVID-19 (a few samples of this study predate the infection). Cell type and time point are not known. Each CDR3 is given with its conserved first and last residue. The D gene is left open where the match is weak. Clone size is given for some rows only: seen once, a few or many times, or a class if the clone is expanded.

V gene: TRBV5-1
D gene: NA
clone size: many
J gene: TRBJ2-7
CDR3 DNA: TGCGCCAGCAGCTTAACTGTGGGGTACGAGCAGTACTTC
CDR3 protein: CASSLTVGYEQYF

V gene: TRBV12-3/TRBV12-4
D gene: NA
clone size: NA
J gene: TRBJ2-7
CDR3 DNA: TGTGCCAGCAGCAGGGACGGAGCCTACGAGCAGTACTTC
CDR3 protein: CASSRDGAYEQYF

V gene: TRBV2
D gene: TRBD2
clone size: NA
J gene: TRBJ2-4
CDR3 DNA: TGTGCCAGCAGTAAAGGACTAGCGGGGGGCATTCAGTACTTC
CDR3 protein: CASSKGLAGGIQYF

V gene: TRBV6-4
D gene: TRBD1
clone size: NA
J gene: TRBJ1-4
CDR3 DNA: TGTACCAGCAGTCCAGGACAGGGAAATGAAAAACTGTTTTTT
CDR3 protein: CTSSPGQGNEKLFF

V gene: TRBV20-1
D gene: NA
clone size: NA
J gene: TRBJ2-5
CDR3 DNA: TGCAGTGCTAGAGATCCGTGGGGGGAAGAGACCCAGTACTTC
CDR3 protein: CSARDPWGEETQYF

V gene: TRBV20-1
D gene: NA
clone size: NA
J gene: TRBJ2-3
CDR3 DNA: TGCAGTGCTAGCGGGTTATCTGTATCGGATACGCAGTATTTT
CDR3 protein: CSASGLSVSDTQYF

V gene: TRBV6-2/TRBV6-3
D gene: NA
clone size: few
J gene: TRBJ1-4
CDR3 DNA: TGTGCCAGCAGTTACTCGAAGGCTAGAAATGAAAAACTGTTTTTT
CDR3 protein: CASSYSKARNEKLFF

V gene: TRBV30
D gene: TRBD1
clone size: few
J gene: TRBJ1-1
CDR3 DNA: TGTGCCTGGAGTGACCGACAGGGCAACACTGAAGCTTTCTTT
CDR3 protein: CAWSDRQGNTEAFF

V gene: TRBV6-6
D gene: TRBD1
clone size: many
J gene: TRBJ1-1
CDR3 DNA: TGTGCCAGCAGTTTCCGACAGGGGATGAACACTGAAGCTTTCTTT
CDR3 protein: CASSFRQGMNTEAFF

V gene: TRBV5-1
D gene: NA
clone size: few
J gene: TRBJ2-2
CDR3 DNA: TGCGCCAGCAGCTTCACGGGGAGAACCGGGGAGCTGTTTTTT
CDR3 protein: CASSFTGRTGELFF

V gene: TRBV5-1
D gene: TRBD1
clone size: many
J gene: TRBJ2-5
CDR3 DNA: TGCGCCAGTGGATCCGGGACAGGGCGTTCGGAGACCCAGTACTTC
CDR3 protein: CASGSGTGRSETQYF

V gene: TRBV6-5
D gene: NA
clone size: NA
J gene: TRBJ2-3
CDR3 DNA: TGTGCCAGCAGTTTAGGGCCATACCAGTATTTT
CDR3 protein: CASSLGPYQYF

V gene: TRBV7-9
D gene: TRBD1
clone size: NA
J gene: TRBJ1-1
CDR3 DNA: TGTGCCAGCAGCTTCAACAGGGGAGAGGGTGAAGCTTTCTTT
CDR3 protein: CASSFNRGEGEAFF

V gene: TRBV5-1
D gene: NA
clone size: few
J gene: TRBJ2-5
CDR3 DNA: TGCGCCAGCAGCTTGGCTAACGGGGCTTCAGAGACCCAGTACTTC
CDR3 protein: CASSLANGASETQYF

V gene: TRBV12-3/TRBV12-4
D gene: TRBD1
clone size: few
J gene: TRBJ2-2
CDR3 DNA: TGTGCCAGCAGTGGCCGGGACAGGGGCCGCTGGGAGCTGTTTTTT
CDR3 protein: CASSGRDRGRWELFF

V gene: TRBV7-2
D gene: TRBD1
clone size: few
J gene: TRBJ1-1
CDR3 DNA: TGTGCCAGCAGCCAAAGGTCCGGGACAGGACATTTGAACACTGAAGCTTTCTTT
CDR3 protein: CASSQRSGTGHLNTEAFF

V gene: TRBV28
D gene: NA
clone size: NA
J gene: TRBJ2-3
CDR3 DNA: TGTGCCAGCAGCACCTTCCCGTGGACGCAGTATTTT
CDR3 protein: CASSTFPWTQYF

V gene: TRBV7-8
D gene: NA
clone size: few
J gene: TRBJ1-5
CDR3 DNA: TGTGCCAGCAGCCGTGACCGACAGCTAAACTCAGATGGGTTCCCTTATCAGCCCCAGCATTTT
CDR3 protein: CASSRDRQLNSDGFPYQPQHF